This entry features one T cell receptor (beta chain) sequence. Assay used: immunoSEQ multiplex PCR; TCRdb lists only in-frame clones, some missing. The data hold 98,000 or so clones, with approximately 89% observed a single time. The source of the sample is a study of OX40 agonist ivuxolimab in advanced cancers. Trimming took off 5 bases at V and 0 bases at J, with 3 bases between the two ends. Germline lookup yields CDR1 KGHSH and CDR2 LQKENI. CDR3 length: 12 residues. The receptor was derived from an adult with an advanced solid tumor such as melanoma, head and neck, liver or kidney cancer. The sample in question was CD4+ or CD8+ T cells sorted from blood, obtained in a trial of the OX40 agonist ivuxolimab. The gene calls are TRBV18 and TRBJ2-3, with D unclear. In DNA form, the CDR3 reads TGTGCCAGCTCATCAAGCACAGATACGCAGTATTTT. The encoded protein is CASSSSTDTQYF. Looking up the rest from reference TRBV18 and TRBJ2-3 gives the full variable domain: NAGVMQNPRHLVRRRGQEARLRCSPMKGHSHVYWYRQLPEEGLKFMVYLQKENIIDESGMPKERFSAEFPKEGPSILRIQQVVRGDSAAYFCASSSSTDTQYFGPGTRLTVL.